The rows below give T cell receptor beta chains drawn from one sample of a study of regulatory T cells in long-lasting Graves disease. TCRdb redid the calling of the multiplex PCR reads with MiXCR, one entry per CDR3 protein. The sample lists over 500,000 distinct CDR3 sequences; about 16% were seen once. These data were also filed under a second study, of T cells in Graves' hyperthyroidism and ophthalmopathy.

The specimen was peripheral blood mononuclear cells (PBMCs), collected at new diagnosis, from a patient treated with antithyroid drugs. These receptors all stem from a man aged 18-30 years with Graves disease. CDR3s include the opening cysteine and the closing phenylalanine or tryptophan. A D gene is named only where the DNA matches it firmly. Size is stated for part of the rows, as once, few or many counts, or as a class when the clone is expanded.

D gene | J gene | V gene | clone size | CDR3 protein | CDR3 DNA
TRBD2 | TRBJ2-5 | TRBV28 | many | CASSLDGEGSQETQYF | TGTGCCAGCAGTTTGGATGGGGAGGGGTCACAAGAGACCCAGTACTTC
NA | TRBJ2-7 | TRBV4-1 | NA | CASSQPDGQRNYEQYF | TGCGCCAGCAGCCAACCCGATGGACAGCGAAACTACGAGCAGTACTTC
TRBD1 | TRBJ1-1 | TRBV12-3/TRBV12-4 | NA | CASSLSRGSMNTEAFF | TGTGCCAGCAGTTTGAGCAGGGGGTCCATGAACACTGAAGCTTTCTTT
NA | TRBJ1-2 | TRBV6-5 | many | CASSYRNSGVSNYGYTF | TGTGCCAGCAGTTACCGGAACTCAGGGGTATCCAACTATGGCTACACCTTC
NA | TRBJ2-2 | TRBV20-1 | many | CSARDLSLQRGTGELFF | TGCAGTGCTAGAGATCTGAGCTTGCAAAGGGGCACCGGGGAGCTGTTTTTT
TRBD1 | TRBJ1-4 | TRBV27 | many | CASGRGDRVLGEKLFF | TGTGCCAGCGGACGTGGGGACAGGGTATTAGGTGAAAAACTGTTTTTT
NA | TRBJ1-2 | TRBV5-1 | few | CASSNFGGDYGYTF | TGTGCCAGCAGCAACTTCGGGGGAGACTATGGCTACACCTTC
TRBD2 | TRBJ2-1 | TRBV12-3/TRBV12-4 | many | CASRGLAGDQGEQFF | TGTGCCAGCAGAGGACTAGCGGGGGATCAGGGTGAGCAGTTCTTC
TRBD1 | TRBJ1-4 | TRBV9 | NA | CASSVGPGQGILANEKLFF | TGTGCCAGCAGCGTGGGGCCGGGACAGGGTATCCTAGCTAATGAAAAACTGTTTTTT
TRBD2 | TRBJ2-3 | TRBV29-1 | NA | CSVDSASGRISDTQYF | TGCAGCGTTGATTCGGCTAGCGGGAGGATCTCAGATACGCAGTATTTT
NA | TRBJ2-1 | TRBV13 | once | CASSSSLRSSYNEQFF | TGTGCCAGCAGCTCCTCTCTACGGAGCTCCTACAATGAGCAGTTCTTC
NA | TRBJ1-2 | TRBV28 | many | CASSLSWEAKGYTF | TGTGCCAGCAGTTTAAGTTGGGAGGCTAAGGGCTACACCTTC
NA | TRBJ2-2 | TRBV3-1 | few | CASSQGPESSTGELFF | TGTGCCAGCAGCCAAGGCCCCGAGTCATCCACCGGGGAGCTGTTTTTT
NA | TRBJ1-4 | TRBV20-1 | many | CSASIRLNEKLFF | TGCAGTGCTAGTATCCGCTTAAATGAAAAACTGTTTTTT
TRBD1 | TRBJ2-5 | TRBV5-8 | NA | CASSLPGQGGRETQYF | TGTGCCAGCAGCCTACCGGGACAGGGCGGGAGAGAGACCCAGTACTTC
NA | TRBJ1-5 | TRBV6-4 | few | CASSYSIDSNQPQHF | TGTGCCAGCAGTTACTCGATAGATAGCAATCAGCCCCAGCATTTT
NA | TRBJ2-1 | TRBV6-5 | NA | CASSYSITIPSSYNEQFF | TGTGCCAGCAGTTACTCGATTACGATACCAAGCTCCTACAATGAGCAGTTCTTC
NA | TRBJ2-3 | TRBV10-3 | NA | CAIGPGTDTQYF | TGTGCCATAGGGCCCGGCACAGATACGCAGTATTTT
NA | TRBJ1-2 | TRBV3-1 | few | CASSQFGILYGYTF | TGTGCCAGCAGCCAATTCGGGATCCTCTATGGCTACACCTTC
TRBD2 | TRBJ2-7 | TRBV20-1 | many | CSARASGSNEQYF | TGCAGTGCTAGGGCCAGCGGGAGCAACGAGCAGTACTTC
TRBD1 | TRBJ1-2 | TRBV6-5 | many | CASSYTYRGKDGYTF | TGTGCCAGCAGTTATACATACAGGGGGAAGGATGGCTACACCTTC
NA | TRBJ2-7 | TRBV6-2/TRBV6-3 | few | CASTLGGTASYEQYF | TGTGCCAGCACACTGGGGGGCACCGCCTCCTACGAGCAGTACTTC
NA | TRBJ1-2 | TRBV7-8 | NA | CASSSEKQGNYGYTF | TGTGCCAGCAGCTCCGAGAAACAGGGAAACTATGGCTACACCTTC
TRBD2 | TRBJ2-3 | TRBV10-3 | many | CAISASSGRAQVADTQYF | TGTGCCATCAGTGCTTCTAGCGGGAGGGCCCAGGTCGCAGATACGCAGTATTTT
NA | TRBJ1-1 | TRBV5-6 | NA | CASSLNQAALGAFF | TGTGCCAGCAGCTTGAACCAAGCGGCCTTGGGGGCTTTCTTT
NA | TRBJ2-7 | TRBV6-4 | many | CASSYSQGSYEQYF | TGTGCCAGCAGTTACTCACAGGGTTCGTACGAGCAGTACTTC
TRBD1 | TRBJ1-1 | TRBV18 | many | CASSPGQVSEAFF | TGTGCCAGCTCACCAGGACAGGTATCTGAAGCTTTCTTT
NA | TRBJ2-7 | TRBV29-1 | many | CSVVDGTTYEQYF | TGCAGCGTTGTTGACGGAACCACCTACGAGCAGTACTTC
NA | TRBJ2-7 | TRBV20-1 | few | CSARNQIYGQYF | TGCAGTGCTAGAAACCAGATCTACGGGCAGTACTTC
NA | TRBJ2-2 | TRBV30 | many | CAWNNGGTGELFF | TGTGCCTGGAATAATGGGGGAACCGGGGAGCTGTTTTTT
NA | TRBJ2-7 | TRBV28 | many | CASSFGGSAYEQYF | TGTGCCAGCAGTTTTGGGGGGTCCGCCTACGAGCAGTACTTC
NA | TRBJ2-5 | TRBV30 | many | CAWREPAPETQYF | TGTGCCTGGAGGGAACCAGCCCCAGAGACCCAGTACTTC
NA | TRBJ2-7 | TRBV20-1 | many | CSARDVESYEQYF | TGCAGTGCTAGGGATGTCGAATCCTACGAGCAGTACTTC